This T cell receptor (beta chain) was retrieved from a study of radiotherapy plus CTLA-4 blockade in lung cancer. As for the study in general: Objective responses occurred in 18% of patients; roughly 30% had disease control. The study, taken as a whole, reports: Among blood TCR repertoires after radiotherapy plus ipilimumab, tumor-derived clones expanded.

Details on this clone: Its antigen is unknown.

Generated by immunoSEQ multiplex PCR, the TCRdb table keeps only in-frame clones and is missing some. The sample consists of approximately 53,000 clones, approximately 85% of them appearing once. The starting material was peripheral blood, obtained from a patient treated with radiotherapy plus ipilimumab. The source of this sequence is a human donor with non-small cell lung cancer whose response to radiotherapy plus ipilimumab could not be evaluated.

CDR3 nucleotide sequence: TGTGCCAGCAGCTTAGTCAGGCCCTCTGGGGCCAACGTCCTGACTTTC. Amino acids: CASSLVRPSGANVLTF. The V and J genes are TRBV7-2 and TRBJ2-6, with D unresolved. The germline gives CDR1 SGHTA, CDR2 FQGNSA. V was cut by 1 base and J by 0 bases, with 7 bases left in between. The CDR3 is 16 amino acids. Together with reference TRBV7-2 and TRBJ2-6, the CDR3 gives the full variable domain: GAGVSQSPSNKVTEKGKDVELRCDPISGHTALYWYRQSLGQGLEFLIYFQGNSAPDKSGLPSDRFSAERTGGSVSTLTIQRTQQEDSAVYLCASSLVRPSGANVLTFGAGSRLTVL.